The source of this TCR beta chain is a study of blood T cells in healthy people across ages. This clonotype was detected only a few times. A sample-barcoded 5' primer and a J-beta primer mix were used in a second PCR of about 7 to 11 cycles. A template-switch adaptor with 12 random nucleotides tagged each cDNA molecule. Any given sample supplied a minimum of 2.5 million CDR3-containing paired-end reads. TCRdb reprocessed the 5' RACE reads via MiXCR and lists one record per CDR3 protein. Here the sample spans 1.5 million to 2 million distinct CDR3 sequences, 28% being singletons. V was clipped by 3 bases and J by 6 bases; unmatched bases: 6. Germline CDR1 is SQVTM and CDR2 is ANQGSEA. There are 13 residues in the CDR3.

The sample consisted of blood. The clonotype originates from a woman in her twenties or thirties in good health. The J gene is TRBJ2-7, the V gene TRBV29-1; TRBD1 aligns across 9 bases. The CDR3 loop reads CSVDRTGVREQYF. CDR3 sequence (DNA): TGCAGCGTTGACAGGACAGGGGTTCGCGAGCAGTACTTC.